The clone carrying this TCR beta chain showed up just a few times. TCRdb reprocessed the 5' RACE reads with MiXCR, giving one entry per CDR3 protein. The data show roughly 5,300 distinct CDR3 sequences, 26% seen once. This entry belongs to a study of spatial heterogeneity in lung cancer. The time point here: sample taken at primary tumor resection. Unsorted samples of tumor, nontumor lung or frozen PBMC had their whole RNA sequenced. The CDR3 covers 15 residues. Germline CDR1 reads SGHVS; CDR2 reads FNYEAQ. V was shortened by 5 bases and J by 7 bases, with 18 bases between the two germline ends. The clonotype originates from a male donor with early-stage non-small cell lung cancer. The V gene is TRBV7-6, the J gene TRBJ1-5, with D maybe TRBD1 (6 bases). Source: PBMCs, taken at surgery. The CDR3 sequence: CASSPGGPLRQPQHF. In DNA form, the CDR3 reads TGTGCCAGCAGCCCCGGGGGGCCCCTGCGACAGCCCCAGCATTTT.